The next 32 T cell receptor beta chains were all read from a single sample in a study of CD8 T cells in ankylosing spondylitis. No antigen is known for these receptors. Via MiXCR, TCRdb re-called the 5' RACE reads, giving one row per CDR3 protein. Among 650,000 to 800,000 distinct CDR3 sequences, 15% to 20% were seen once, and the ten largest hold 15% to 20%. Findings and limits, study-wide: A motif of eight highly homologous TCR beta variants was seen as apparently characteristic of ankylosing spondylitis blood.

The sequenced material came from blood, either unsorted or a sorted T cell fraction (not recorded which). The receptors stem from a male donor with ankylosing spondylitis.

In its sample, this clonotype was seen a few times. The chain carries TRBV24-1 and TRBJ2-7; perhaps TRBD1 as D (5 bases). This CDR3 has 17 residues. Trimming cost V 8 bases and J 3 bases, with 25 bases left between them. Germline assignment: CDR1 KGHDR and CDR2 SFDVKD. In nucleotides, the CDR3 is TGTGCCACCATCGAGCCACTACAAGACAGACCTAACTACGAGCAGTACTTC. Its protein product is CATIEPLQDRPNYEQYF.

This sequence joins TRBV9 and TRBJ2-7, with D perhaps given as TRBD1 or TRBD2 (6 bases each). The CDR3 contains 14 residues. CDR1 and CDR2 (germline): SGDLS, YYNGEE. Trimming stripped 0 bases from V and 6 bases from J, with 13 bases between. This CDR3 reads CASSVGSRGGEQYF. The CDR3 bases are TGTGCCAGCAGCGTAGGTAGCAGGGGAGGCGAGCAGTACTTC.

This clonotype was counted ten times or more. V is TRBV4-2 and J is TRBJ2-1; tentative D call: TRBD1 (6 bases). This CDR3 is built from 17 residues. From germline, CDR1 is LGHNA and CDR2 YNFKEQ. V was shortened by 0 bases and J by 0 bases, with 12 bases between the two germline ends. The CDR3 here is CASSQEGGQSSYNEQFF. DNA of the CDR3: TGTGCCAGCAGCCAAGAGGGCGGACAGAGCTCCTACAATGAGCAGTTCTTC.

Many counts were recorded for this clonotype. V is TRBV5-1 and J is TRBJ1-4; TRBD1 might be the D (5 bases). V was cut by 0 bases and J by 6 bases, with 9 bases left in between. This CDR3 is built from 14 residues. Germline-derived CDR1 and CDR2 are SGHRS and YFSETQ. The CDR3 sequence: CASSLDQGDEKLFF. DNA for the CDR3: TGCGCCAGCAGCTTGGACCAGGGCGATGAAAAACTGTTTTTT.

The CDR3 bases are TGCGCCAGCAGCCTAATGACTAGCGGAGCGAACAATGAGCAGTTCTTC. This translates into CASSLMTSGANNEQFF. The rearrangement links TRBV5-1 to TRBJ2-1; 9 bases align to TRBD2. This CDR3 comprises 16 residues. The junction had 10 bases not matched to a gene; V was cut back by 4 bases and J by 5 bases. Germline V lookup: CDR1 SGHRS, CDR2 YFSETQ.

This clonotype appeared a few times. The genes are TRBV5-1 and TRBJ2-2, with D maybe TRBD1 (6 bases). This CDR3 is 18 amino acids long. V was shortened by 4 bases and J by 1 base, with 20 bases between the two germline ends. CDR1 and CDR2 from the germline V gene are SGHRS and YFSETQ. The CDR3 protein is CASSTSRPTGRNTGELFF. In DNA, the CDR3 is TGCGCCAGCAGCACCTCTCGTCCCACAGGGAGGAACACCGGGGAGCTGTTTTTT.

This clonotype was picked up a small number of times. The chain is built from TRBV10-3 and TRBJ2-7; D unclear. The CDR3 has 12 residues. The ends were cut back, 4 bases at V and 2 bases at J, with 6 bases in the middle. Germline CDR1 ENHRY, CDR2 SYGVKD. CDR3 amino acids: CAISAQAYEQYF. The CDR3 DNA is TGTGCCATCAGTGCGCAAGCCTACGAGCAGTACTTC.

The chain is built from TRBV7-9 and TRBJ2-4; 7 bases agree with TRBD1. The CDR3 is 14 residues long. The ends lost 5 bases at V and 7 bases at J; junction bases unmatched: 8. The germline V gene encodes CDR1 SEHNR and CDR2 FQNEAQ (reference sequence). In DNA, the CDR3 is TGTGCCAGCAGCCCCGACAGGGTAGTGAACATTCAGTACTTC. Amino acids: CASSPDRVVNIQYF.

The rearrangement joins TRBV9 to TRBJ2-1; 8 bases line up with TRBD2. The germline CDR1 and CDR2 sequences are SGDLS and YYNGEE. The CDR3 is 16 residues long. With V trimmed by 0 bases and J by 6 bases, 8 bases remained unmatched. CDR3 DNA: TGTGCCAGCAGCGTAGACGGCGGGAGGATTGTCAATGAGCAGTTCTTC. It translates to CASSVDGGRIVNEQFF.

This clonotype appeared many times. V is TRBV20-1 and J is TRBJ2-4; D could derive from TRBD1 or TRBD2 (5 bases each). This CDR3 comprises 14 residues. The V end lost 5 bases, the J end lost 0 bases, and 11 bases lay between the germline ends. The germline V gene encodes CDR1 DFQATT and CDR2 SNEGSKA (reference sequence). This chain's CDR3 is CSALGRGAKNIQYF. The CDR3 DNA reads TGCAGTGCTTTGGGACGGGGAGCCAAAAACATTCAGTACTTC.

The CDR3: CASSQAIAGGLRTQYF. The CDR3 region has the DNA TGTGCCAGCAGCCAAGCAATTGCGGGGGGGCTGCGTACGCAGTATTTT. The V gene is TRBV3-1, the J gene TRBJ2-3; 9 bases align to TRBD2. The germline V gene encodes CDR1 LGHDT and CDR2 YNNKEL (reference sequence). The CDR3 totals 16 residues. V shed 1 base and J 8 bases; nucleotides not matched to a gene: 10.

The V call is TRBV15, the J call TRBJ2-5; D could derive from TRBD1 or TRBD2 (5 bases each). The germline gives CDR1 LNHNV, CDR2 YYDKDF (reference sequence). The CDR3 is 14 amino acids. V lost 0 bases and J lost 3, with 8 bases in between. Here the CDR3 reads CATSRDLGEETQYF. CDR3 in DNA: TGTGCCACCAGCAGAGATCTGGGGGAAGAGACCCAGTACTTC.

There are many counts of this clonotype. The chain carries TRBV20-1 and TRBJ1-4; no reliable D call. This CDR3 is 16 amino acids long. Trimming took off 2 bases at V and 7 bases at J, with 20 bases between the two ends. CDR1 DFQATT and CDR2 SNEGSKA come from the germline V gene (reference sequence). CDR3 in amino acids: CSARNFWDGGGEKLFF. Here the CDR3 DNA reads TGCAGTGCTAGAAACTTCTGGGATGGCGGTGGTGAAAAACTGTTTTTT.

This clonotype showed up just a few times. Here the CDR3 reads CASSPREGGSYNEQFF. The CDR3 DNA reads TGTGCCAGCAGCCCCCGGGAAGGGGGTTCCTACAATGAGCAGTTCTTC. The chain couples TRBV11-3 to TRBJ2-1; D perhaps matches TRBD1 (6 bases). Trimming removed 5 bases from V and 1 base from J, with 15 bases in between. The CDR3 has 16 residues. Germline V lookup: CDR1 SGHNT, CDR2 YENEEA. The full variable domain, completed using reference TRBV11-3 and TRBJ2-1, is EAGVVQSPRYKIIEKKQPVAFWCNPISGHNTLYWYLQNLGQGPELLIRYENEEAVDDSQLPKDRFSAERLKGVDSTLKIQPAELGDSAVYLCASSPREGGSYNEQFFGPGTRLTVL.

The V gene is TRBV11-2, the J gene TRBJ1-2; no reliable D call. The CDR3 has 17 residues. Trimming pared 3 bases from V and 2 bases from J, leaving 19 bases between. Germline-derived CDR1 and CDR2 are SGHAT and FQNNGV. Here the CDR3 reads CASSFFPPRTVNYGYTF. CDR3 DNA: TGTGCCAGCAGCTTTTTCCCTCCACGGACGGTAAACTATGGCTACACCTTC.

V usage is TRBV29-1 and J usage is TRBJ2-5, with D unresolved. The length of the CDR3 is 12 residues. The V end was cut by 4 bases, the J end by 5 bases, with 11 bases between. Germline values: CDR1 SQVTM, CDR2 ANQGSEA. CDR3 sequence (DNA): TGCAGCGTTGTGGGTAGCTTCGAGACCCAGTACTTC. This gives the protein CSVVGSFETQYF.

This chain joins TRBV6-5 and TRBJ1-3, with 9 bases identical to TRBD1. CDR3 size: 16 residues. CDR1 is MNHEY and CDR2 is SVGAGI in the germline V gene. Trimming removed 4 bases from V and 4 bases from J; junction bases left unmatched: 8. The CDR3 sequence: CASSSGQGTFGNTIYF. In DNA, the CDR3 is TGTGCCAGCAGTTCCGGACAGGGGACGTTCGGAAACACCATATATTTT.

This clonotype was seen only a few times. The rearrangement links TRBV15 to TRBJ2-3; 7 bases line up with TRBD2. Per the germline V gene, CDR1 is LNHNV and CDR2 is YYDKDF (reference sequence). This CDR3 has 15 residues. Trimming cost V 0 bases and J 6 bases; bases outside gene matches: 6. In DNA form, the CDR3 reads TGTGCCACCAGCAGAGAGGCCCTGGGGGGGGATACGCAGTATTTT. This codes for CATSREALGGDTQYF.

The chain links TRBV18 to TRBJ1-2, with D tentatively TRBD1 (6 bases). Between the trimmed V and J ends, which lost 5 bases and 2 bases, there was a span of 12 bases. Germline CDR1 is KGHSH and CDR2 is LQKENI. The CDR3 consists of 14 residues. The CDR3 DNA reads TGTGCCAGCTCATCCTGGGACATCAACTATGGCTACACCTTC. Protein product: CASSSWDINYGYTF.

This clonotype has only a few counts. The chain links TRBV28 to TRBJ2-6; 7 bases line up with TRBD2. V dropped 10 bases and J dropped 4; count of bases not matched to a gene: 13. The CDR3 consists of 16 residues. The germline V gene has CDR1 MDHEN and CDR2 SYDVKM. This CDR3 is CATTRGGSRGANVLTF. CDR3 in DNA: TGTGCCACCACCCGGGGAGGGTCGAGGGGGGCCAACGTCCTGACTTTC.

This chain connects TRBV28 to TRBJ2-1; tentatively, D is TRBD1 or TRBD2 (6 bases each). The CDR3 runs to 15 residues. Trimming stripped 7 bases from V and 10 bases from J, with 23 bases between. Looked up from germline, CDR1 is MDHEN and CDR2 is SYDVKM. In DNA form, the CDR3 reads TGTGCCAGCAACCAACAGGGAGGACTATCAAGAGAGCAGTTCTTC. Translation gives CASNQQGGLSREQFF.

There are many counts of this clonotype. The rearrangement joins TRBV5-1 to TRBJ2-1; D is tentatively TRBD1 or TRBD2 (6 bases each). Germline CDR1 and CDR2: SGHRS and YFSETQ. Trimming pared 4 bases from V and 2 bases from J, leaving 16 bases between. The CDR3 spans 16 residues. CDR3 nucleotides: TGCGCCAGCAGCCAGGAGGCGGGACAACCCTACAATGAGCAGTTCTTC. Protein: CASSQEAGQPYNEQFF.

This clonotype was seen more than once but under ten times. The chain combines TRBV4-1 with TRBJ2-1, with 13 bases matching TRBD2. From germline, CDR1 is MGHRA and CDR2 YSYEKL. V dropped 3 bases and J dropped 0; count of bases not matched to a gene: 11. CDR3 length equals 20 residues. CDR3 in DNA: TGCGCCAGCAGCCACTTGGGACTAGCGGGGAAAAAGAGCTCCTACAATGAGCAGTTCTTC. It translates to CASSHLGLAGKKSSYNEQFF.

The chain joins TRBV5-6 to TRBJ2-1; 8 positions agree with TRBD2. In germline, CDR1 is SGHDT, CDR2 YYEEEE. V lost 4 bases, J lost 8 bases, and 11 bases stayed unmatched. This CDR3 region has 15 residues. CDR3 nucleotide sequence: TGTGCCAGCAGCGTAGAAGCGGGAGTACTCGATGAGCAGTTCTTC. It codes for CASSVEAGVLDEQFF.

This clonotype showed up just a few times. A junction end diverges from the germline sequence, so it may reflect a read error. The chain uses TRBV24-1 and TRBJ1-4; D is perhaps TRBD1 (6 bases). Germline V CDR1 and CDR2: KGHDR, SFDVKD. The CDR3 spans 16 residues. CDR3 loop: CATSDLAYRGLERLFF. CDR3 DNA: TGTGCCACCAGTGATTTAGCATACCGGGGGCTGGAAAGACTGTTTTTT.

The V call is TRBV27, the J call TRBJ1-3; D is possibly TRBD1 (6 bases). Between the trimmed V and J ends, which lost 6 bases and 4 bases, there was a span of 16 bases. CDR3 length equals 15 residues. From germline, CDR1 is MNHEY and CDR2 SMNVEV (reference sequence). The CDR3 bases are TGTGCCAGCAGCCGGACGATGAGGGGGGGAAACACCATATATTTT. It is translated as CASSRTMRGGNTIYF.

V usage is TRBV24-1 and J usage is TRBJ2-5; TRBD2 aligns across 8 bases. This CDR3 has 17 residues. With 7 bases clipped from V and 4 bases from J, the junction kept 16 bases outside the gene matches. Germline loops: CDR1 KGHDR, CDR2 SFDVKD. The CDR3 DNA reads as TGTGCCACCAGCGCCGGGGGGGCTCCCATTCATCCAGAGACCCAGTACTTC. Residues: CATSAGGAPIHPETQYF.

This clonotype was counted a few times. The V call is TRBV20-1, the J call TRBJ2-3, with D perhaps matching TRBD1 or TRBD2 (6 bases each). The V and J ends lost 6 bases and 3 bases respectively, with 25 bases between them. Germline CDR1 is DFQATT and CDR2 is SNEGSKA (reference sequence). The CDR3 extends over 17 amino acids. The DNA for the CDR3 is TGCAGTGCCAGTAGCGGTACCTCGCCTAGGGGGACAGATACGCAGTATTTT. This codes for CSASSGTSPRGTDTQYF.

This clonotype was observed a handful of times. The genes are TRBV6-1 and TRBJ1-1; D is undetermined. Trimming pared 8 bases from V and 1 base from J, leaving 11 bases between. This CDR3 is built from 13 residues. CDR1 and CDR2 from the germline V gene are MNHNS and SASEGT. The CDR3 DNA is TGTGCCAGCCAGATTGACGGGAACACTGAAGCTTTCTTT. Amino acids: CASQIDGNTEAFF.

This clonotype showed up many times. This sequence joins TRBV5-1 and TRBJ1-1, with D perhaps matching TRBD1 (6 bases). The CDR3 loop spans 15 amino acids. Germline CDR1 is SGHRS and CDR2 is YFSETQ. V was cut by 4 bases and J by 0 bases, with 13 bases left in between. CDR3 DNA sequence: TGCGCCAGCAGCCTGGACAGTTCCATGAACACTGAAGCTTTCTTT. This encodes CASSLDSSMNTEAFF.

This chain joins TRBV6-2 or TRBV6-3 and TRBJ2-3; 9 bases line up with TRBD2. The junction had 21 bases not matched to a gene; V was cut back by 7 bases and J by 4 bases. CDR1 and CDR2 from the germline V gene are MNHEY and SVGEGT. The CDR3 length is 19 residues. The CDR3 protein is CASTRGLANSQLRADTQYF. The CDR3 DNA reads as TGTGCCAGCACTAGGGGACTAGCTAATTCCCAGCTACGGGCAGATACGCAGTATTTT.

This clonotype was seen only a few times. The rearrangement links TRBV9 to TRBJ1-1; D not resolved. Trimming cost V 4 bases and J 3 bases, with 16 bases left between them. The CDR3 extends over 15 amino acids. Per the germline V gene, CDR1 is SGDLS and CDR2 is YYNGEE. The CDR3 DNA sequence: TGTGCCAGCAGCCCCCAGCTGGGTGAGTACACTGAAGCTTTCTTT. Translating gives CASSPQLGEYTEAFF.